This T cell receptor (beta chain) appears in the sequencing data of a study of CD8+ T cells in alopecia areata. Germline-derived CDR1 and CDR2 are MGHDK and SYGVNS. The CDR3 extends over 14 amino acids. V was pared by 3 bases and J by 1 base, with 9 bases between. Treatment of the sample: oral pan-JAK inhibitor, 5-10 mg twice daily. RNA was extracted and reverse transcribed into cDNA as the sequencing template. Produced via immunoSEQ multiplex PCR; TCRdb's table is partial and in-frame only. In the table there are 150,000 to 200,000 clones, 51% of which are singletons. The material sequenced was CD8+ T cells sorted from blood, taken around week 54, from a patient treated with tofacitinib. This chain joins TRBV25-1 and TRBJ2-5, with D hard to call. This receptor was taken from a human donor with alopecia areata. The DNA for the CDR3 is TGTGCCAGCAGTGATTATGGCTCCCAAGAGACCCAGTACTTC. It specifies CASSDYGSQETQYF. Complete variable domain (other parts from reference TRBV25-1 and TRBJ2-5): EADIYQTPRYLVIGTGKKITLECSQTMGHDKMYWYQQDPGMELHLIHYSYGVNSTEKGDLSSESTVSRIRTEHFPLTLESARPSHTSQYLCASSDYGSQETQYFGPGTRLLVL.